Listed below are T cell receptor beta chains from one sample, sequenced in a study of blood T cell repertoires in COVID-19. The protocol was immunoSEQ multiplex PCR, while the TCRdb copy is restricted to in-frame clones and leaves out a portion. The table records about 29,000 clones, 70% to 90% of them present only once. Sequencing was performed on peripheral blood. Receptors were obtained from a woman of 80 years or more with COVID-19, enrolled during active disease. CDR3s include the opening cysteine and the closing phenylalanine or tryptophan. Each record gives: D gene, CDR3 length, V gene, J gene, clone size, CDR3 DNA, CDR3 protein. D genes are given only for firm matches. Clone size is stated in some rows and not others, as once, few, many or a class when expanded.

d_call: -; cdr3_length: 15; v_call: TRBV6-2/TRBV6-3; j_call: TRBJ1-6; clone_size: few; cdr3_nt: TGTGCCAGCAACCCACAGGGAATTTCTTATTCACCCCTCCACTTT; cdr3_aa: CASNPQGISYSPLHF
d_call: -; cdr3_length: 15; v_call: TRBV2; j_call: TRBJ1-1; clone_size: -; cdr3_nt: TGTGCCAGCAGTGGCCCAGACAGGTTGAGCACTGAAGCTTTCTTT; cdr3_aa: CASSGPDRLSTEAFF
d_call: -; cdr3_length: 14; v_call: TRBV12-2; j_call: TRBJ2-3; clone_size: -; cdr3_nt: TGTGCATTGGGTAGCGGGGGGGGCACAGATACGCAGTATTTT; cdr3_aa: CALGSGGGTDTQYF
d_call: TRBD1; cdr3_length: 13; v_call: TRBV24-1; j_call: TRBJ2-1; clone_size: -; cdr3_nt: TGTGCCACCAGTGGGACAGGTTACAATGAGCAGTTCTTC; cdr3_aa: CATSGTGYNEQFF
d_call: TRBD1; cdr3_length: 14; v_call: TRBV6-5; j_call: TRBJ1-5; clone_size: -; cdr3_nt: TGTGCCAGCAGTACCCGGACAGGGAATCAGCCCCAGCATTTT; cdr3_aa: CASSTRTGNQPQHF
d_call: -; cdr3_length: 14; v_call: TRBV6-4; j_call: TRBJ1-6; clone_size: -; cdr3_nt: TGTGCCAGCAGTCTGGACAGCAATAATTCACCCCTCCACTTT; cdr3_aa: CASSLDSNNSPLHF
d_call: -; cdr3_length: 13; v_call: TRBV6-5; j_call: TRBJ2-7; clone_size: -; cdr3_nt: TGTGCCAGCAGCGGACTGGGTACCTACGAGCAGTACTTC; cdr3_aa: CASSGLGTYEQYF
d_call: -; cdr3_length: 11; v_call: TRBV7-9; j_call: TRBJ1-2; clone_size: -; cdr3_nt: TGTGCCAGCAGCCAGACAGCGGGCTACACCTTC; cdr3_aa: CASSQTAGYTF
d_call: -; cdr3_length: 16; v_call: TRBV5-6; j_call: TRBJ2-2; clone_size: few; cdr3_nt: TGTGCCAGCAGCCCCCTTTCGGGGGTGGGTACCGGGGAGCTGTTTTTT; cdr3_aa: CASSPLSGVGTGELFF
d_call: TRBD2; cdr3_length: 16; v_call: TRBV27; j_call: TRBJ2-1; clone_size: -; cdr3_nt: TGTGCCACGCAAGCCGTTAGCGGGGGTTCCTACAATGAGCAGTTCTTC; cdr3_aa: CATQAVSGGSYNEQFF
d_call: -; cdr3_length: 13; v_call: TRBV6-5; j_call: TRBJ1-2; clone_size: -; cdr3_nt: TGTGCCAGCAGTTACAGCCCTTACTATGGCTACACCTTC; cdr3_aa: CASSYSPYYGYTF
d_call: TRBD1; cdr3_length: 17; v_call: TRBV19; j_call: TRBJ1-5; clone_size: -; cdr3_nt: TGTGCCAGTACCAGAGGACAGGGAGTTTCGGTGGATCAGCCCCAGCATTTT; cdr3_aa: CASTRGQGVSVDQPQHF
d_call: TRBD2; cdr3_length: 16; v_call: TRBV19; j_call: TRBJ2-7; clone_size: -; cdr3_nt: TGTGCCAGTAGAGGTGGGACTAGCGGGGTAACCTACGAGCAGTACTTC; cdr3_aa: CASRGGTSGVTYEQYF